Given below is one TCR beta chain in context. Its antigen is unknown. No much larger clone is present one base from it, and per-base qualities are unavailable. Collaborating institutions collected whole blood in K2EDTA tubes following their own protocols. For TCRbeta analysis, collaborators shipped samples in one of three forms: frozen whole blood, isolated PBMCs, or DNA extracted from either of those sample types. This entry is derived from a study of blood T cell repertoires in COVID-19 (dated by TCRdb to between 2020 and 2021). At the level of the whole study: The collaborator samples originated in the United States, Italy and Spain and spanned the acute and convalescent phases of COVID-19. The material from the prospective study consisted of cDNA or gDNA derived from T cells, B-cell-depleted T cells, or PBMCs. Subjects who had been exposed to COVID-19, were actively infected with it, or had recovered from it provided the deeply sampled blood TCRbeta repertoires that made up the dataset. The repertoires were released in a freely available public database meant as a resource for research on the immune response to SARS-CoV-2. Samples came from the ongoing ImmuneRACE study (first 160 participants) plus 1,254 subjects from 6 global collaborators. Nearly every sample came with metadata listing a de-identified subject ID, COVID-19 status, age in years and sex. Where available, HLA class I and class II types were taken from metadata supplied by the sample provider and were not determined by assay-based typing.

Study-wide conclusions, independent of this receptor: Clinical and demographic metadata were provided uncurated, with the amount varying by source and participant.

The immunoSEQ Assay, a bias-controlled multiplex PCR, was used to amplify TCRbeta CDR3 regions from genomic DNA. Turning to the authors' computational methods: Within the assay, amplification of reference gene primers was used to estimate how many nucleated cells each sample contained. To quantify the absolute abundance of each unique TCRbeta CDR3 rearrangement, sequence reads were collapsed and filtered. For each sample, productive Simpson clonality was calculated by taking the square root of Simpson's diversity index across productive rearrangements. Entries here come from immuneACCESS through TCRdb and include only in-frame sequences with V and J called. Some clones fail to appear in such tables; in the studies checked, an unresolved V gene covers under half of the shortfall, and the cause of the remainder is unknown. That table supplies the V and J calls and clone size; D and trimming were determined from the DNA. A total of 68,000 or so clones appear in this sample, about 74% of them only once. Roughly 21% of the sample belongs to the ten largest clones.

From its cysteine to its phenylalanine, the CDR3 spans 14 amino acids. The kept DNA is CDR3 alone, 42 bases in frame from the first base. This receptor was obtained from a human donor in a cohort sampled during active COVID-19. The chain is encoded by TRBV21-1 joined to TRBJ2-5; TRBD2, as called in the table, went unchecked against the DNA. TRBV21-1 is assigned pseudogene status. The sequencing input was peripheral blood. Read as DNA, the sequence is TGTGCCAGCAGGGGAATGGGACTTAAAGAGACCCAGTACTTC. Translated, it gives CASRGMGLKETQYF.